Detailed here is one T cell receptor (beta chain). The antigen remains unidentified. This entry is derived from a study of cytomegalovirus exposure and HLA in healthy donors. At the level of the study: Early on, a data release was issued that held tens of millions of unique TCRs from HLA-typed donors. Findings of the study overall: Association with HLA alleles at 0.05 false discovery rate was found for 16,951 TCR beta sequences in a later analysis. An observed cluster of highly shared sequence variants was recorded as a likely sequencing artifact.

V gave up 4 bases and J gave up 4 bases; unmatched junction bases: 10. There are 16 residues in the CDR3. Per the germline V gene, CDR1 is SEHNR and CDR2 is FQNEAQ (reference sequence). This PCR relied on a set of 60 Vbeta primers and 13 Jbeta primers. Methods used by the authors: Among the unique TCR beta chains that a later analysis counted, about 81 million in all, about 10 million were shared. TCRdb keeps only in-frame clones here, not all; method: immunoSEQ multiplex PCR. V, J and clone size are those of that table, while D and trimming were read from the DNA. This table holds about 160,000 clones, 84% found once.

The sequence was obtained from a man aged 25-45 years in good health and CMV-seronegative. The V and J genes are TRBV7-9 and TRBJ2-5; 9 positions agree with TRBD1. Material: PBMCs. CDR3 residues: CASSWGTGGAGETQYF. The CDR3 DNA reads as TGTGCCAGCAGCTGGGGTACAGGGGGCGCGGGAGAGACCCAGTACTTC. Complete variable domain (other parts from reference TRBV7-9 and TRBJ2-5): DTGVSQNPRHKITKRGQNVTFRCDPISEHNRLYWYRQTLGQGPEFLTYFQNEAQLEKSRLLSDRFSAERPKGSFSTLEIQRTEQGDSAMYLCASSWGTGGAGETQYFGPGTRLLVL.